These 12 T cell receptor beta chains came from one sample sequenced in a study of Graves' ophthalmopathy and Graves' hyperthyroidism. Amplified TCR beta CDR3 regions were obtained using RNA transcripts as template. First-round RT-PCR used HTBI primers; second-round multiplex PCR followed. TCRdb fed the multiplex PCR reads into MiXCR, producing one record per CDR3 protein. The sample consists of about 1.1 million distinct CDR3 sequences, about two fifths of them appearing once. Sequences were obtained from peripheral blood or thyroid tissue (not recorded which). The receptors come from an adult man with Graves' hyperthyroidism.

This clonotype was counted at least ten times. The chain links TRBV10-3 to TRBJ1-3; D gene unclear. CDR1 is ENHRY, CDR2 SYGVKD, per germline. The V end was cut by 1 base, the J end by 2 bases, with 6 bases between. The CDR3 is 14 amino acids. The CDR3 spells CAISELVTGNTIYF. CDR3 DNA: TGTGCCATCAGTGAGTTAGTAACTGGAAACACCATATATTTT.

There are a few counts of this clonotype. The V and J genes are TRBV15 and TRBJ2-6; D ambiguous. The CDR3 runs 15 residues. V lost 3 bases and J 0 bases, leaving 6 bases between the germline ends. Germline V gene sequence: CDR1 LNHNV, CDR2 YYDKDF (reference sequence). CDR3 amino acids: CATSSNPSGANVLTF. The DNA of the CDR3 is TGTGCCACCAGCAGCAACCCCTCTGGGGCCAACGTCCTGACTTTC.

The chain links TRBV7-2 to TRBJ1-1, with D unclear. This CDR3 region has 12 residues. Germline loops: CDR1 SGHTA, CDR2 FQGNSA. V dropped 4 bases and J dropped 10 bases, with 13 bases sitting between them. The CDR3 is CASSSPDVAAFF. In DNA, the CDR3 is TGTGCCAGCAGCTCACCGGACGTGGCAGCTTTCTTT.

This clonotype was detected ten times or more. This chain joins TRBV7-9 and TRBJ1-6, with D tentatively TRBD1 (6 bases). Trimming removed 4 bases from V and 4 bases from J, with 11 bases in between. CDR1 is SEHNR, CDR2 FQNEAQ, per germline (reference sequence). The CDR3 spans 15 residues. This CDR3 reads CASSYWTDYNSPLHF. Written as DNA, the CDR3 is TGTGCCAGCAGCTACTGGACAGATTATAATTCACCCCTCCACTTT.

At least ten counts were recorded for this clonotype. J is TRBJ1-5 and V is TRBV5-1; possibly TRBD1 for D (5 bases). Germline V CDR1 and CDR2: SGHRS, YFSETQ. V lost 0 bases and J lost 4, with 11 bases in between. This CDR3 has 15 amino acids. DNA of the CDR3: TGCGCCAGCAGCTTGGAAGGGACGACAAATCAGCCCCAGCATTTT. It is translated as CASSLEGTTNQPQHF.

Only a few counts were recorded for this clonotype. At one boundary the junction diverges from the germline segment, which might be a read error. The gene calls are TRBV3-1 and TRBJ2-7, with TRBD2 identical over 7 bases. This CDR3 is built from 15 residues. Looked up from germline, CDR1 is LGHDT and CDR2 is YNNKEL (reference sequence). The CDR3 here is CASSQDPASGGPRDF. CDR3 nucleotides: TGTGCCAGCAGCCAAGATCCGGCTAGCGGAGGGCCCAGGGACTTC.

This chain connects TRBV10-2 to TRBJ1-2; D ambiguous. This CDR3 contains 14 residues. CDR1 and CDR2 (germline): WSHSY, SAAADI. The V gene lost 2 bases and the J gene lost 4 bases, with 11 bases spanning the gap. This CDR3 reads CASSEPDVRYGYTF. CDR3 nucleotide sequence: TGCGCCAGCAGTGAGCCGGACGTGCGCTATGGCTACACCTTC.

This chain joins TRBV2 and TRBJ1-1; the D is unclear. V was clipped by 4 bases and J by 7 bases, with 10 bases between them. Germline values: CDR1 SNHLY, CDR2 FYNNEI. The CDR3 has 12 amino acids. CDR3 DNA sequence: TGTGCCAGCAGTGCGGGGAGGGTTGAAGCTTTCTTT. Translation gives CASSAGRVEAFF. Together with reference TRBV2 and TRBJ1-1, the CDR3 gives the full variable domain: EPEVTQTPSHQVTQMGQEVILRCVPISNHLYFYWYRQILGQKVEFLVSFYNNEISEKSEIFDDQFSVERPDGSNFTLKIRSTKLEDSAMYFCASSAGRVEAFFGQGTRLTVV.

The chain uses TRBV4-2 and TRBJ2-3; TRBD2 agrees at 10 bases. The CDR3 extends over 16 amino acids. The V gene's germline CDR1 is LGHNA and CDR2 YNFKEQ. With 1 base clipped from V and 6 bases from J, the junction kept 7 bases outside the gene matches. CDR3 sequence reads: CASSQAGAGGKDTQYF. CDR3 nucleotide sequence: TGTGCCAGCAGCCAAGCGGGAGCGGGAGGGAAGGATACGCAGTATTTT.

This clonotype was detected once. A much bigger clone sits one base away, suggesting this may be a read error. V is TRBV29-1 and J is TRBJ2-5; 8 bases agree with TRBD2. This CDR3 region has 16 residues. Per the germline V gene, CDR1 is SQVTM and CDR2 is ANQGSEA. For the CDR3, the DNA is TGCAGCGTCCAGTGGCTTGGCGGGGGGTACCAAGAGGCCCAGTACTTC. Translating it yields CSVQWLGGGYQEAQYF.

This clonotype came up once. The rearrangement links TRBV25-1 to TRBJ2-7; 11 nucleotides agree with TRBD1. Germline CDR1 reads MGHDK; CDR2 reads SYGVNS. The CDR3 has 15 residues. J gave up 6 bases and V 6 bases, and 10 bases lay outside the gene matches. The CDR3 reads CASRSGTGGTSEQYF. CDR3 bases: TGTGCCAGCAGATCCGGGACAGGGGGTACATCCGAGCAGTACTTC.

This chain connects TRBV18 to TRBJ1-2, with D possibly matching TRBD1 (5 bases). V lost 2 bases and J lost 4, with 11 bases in between. CDR1 is KGHSH, CDR2 LQKENI, per germline. The CDR3 consists of 14 residues. The CDR3 sequence: CASSPSGSSYGYTF. The CDR3 DNA is TGTGCCAGCTCACCATCAGGGAGCTCCTATGGCTACACCTTC.